The present entry profiles one TCR beta chain with its context. Using a J-beta primer mix together with a sample-barcoded 5' primer, a second PCR was run for about 7 to 12 cycles. TCRdb called the 5' RACE reads again in MiXCR, with one record for every CDR3 protein. The sample holds about 1.8 million distinct CDR3 sequences, around 48% seen once. The source of the sample is a study of blood T cells in healthy people across ages. Germline CDR1 and CDR2: ENHRY and SYGVKD. Trimming at V came to 3 bases and at J to 0 bases, leaving 1 base not matched to a gene. CDR3 length: 16 residues. The sequenced sample consisted of blood. V is TRBV10-3 and J is TRBJ2-2, with TRBD2 matching over 10 bases. The TCR comes from a woman aged 40 to 50 in good health. The CDR3 nucleotides are TGTGCCATCAGTGACCTAGCGGGGGCGAACACCGGGGAGCTGTTTTTT. Translating it yields CAISDLAGANTGELFF.